This T cell receptor (beta chain) stems from a study of OX40 agonist ivuxolimab in advanced cancers. The table came from immunoSEQ multiplex PCR; TCRdb's copy has only in-frame clones and leaves some out. Counted here are roughly 100,000 clones, 80% to 95% occurring once; the ten biggest clones make up about 1.5%. Material: CD4+ or CD8+ T cells sorted from blood, obtained in a trial of the OX40 agonist ivuxolimab. The source of this sequence is an adult with an advanced solid tumor such as melanoma, head and neck, liver or kidney cancer.

The CDR3 DNA is TGCGCCAGCAGCCACGCAGGAGGCGAGCAGTACTTC. It is translated as CASSHAGGEQYF. The chain recombines TRBV4-3 with TRBJ2-7; maybe TRBD2 (5 bases). The germline V gene encodes CDR1 LGHNA and CDR2 YSLEER. CDR3 length: 12 amino acids. Trimming took 3 bases from V and 6 from J, leaving 9 bases between them.